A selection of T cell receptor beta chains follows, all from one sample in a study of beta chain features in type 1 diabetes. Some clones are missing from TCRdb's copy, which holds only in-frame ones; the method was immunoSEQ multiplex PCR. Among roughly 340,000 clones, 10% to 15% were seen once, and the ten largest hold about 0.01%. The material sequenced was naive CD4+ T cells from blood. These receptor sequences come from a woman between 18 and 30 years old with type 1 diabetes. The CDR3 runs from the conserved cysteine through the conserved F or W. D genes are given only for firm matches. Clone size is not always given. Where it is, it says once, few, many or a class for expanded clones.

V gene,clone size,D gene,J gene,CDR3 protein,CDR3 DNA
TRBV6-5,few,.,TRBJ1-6,CASSYSDRTNSPLHF,TGTGCCAGCAGTTACTCTGACAGAACTAATTCACCCCTCCACTTT
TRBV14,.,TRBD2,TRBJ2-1,CASSRAAGGTSEQFF,TGTGCCAGCAGCCGGGCAGCGGGAGGTACAAGTGAGCAGTTCTTC
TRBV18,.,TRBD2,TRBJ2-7,CASSPRREGISYEQYF,TGTGCCAGCTCTCCTCGGCGGGAGGGGATTTCCTACGAGCAGTACTTC
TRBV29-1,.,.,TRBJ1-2,CSGGGPDGYTF,TGCAGCGGGGGGGGTCCGGATGGCTACACCTTC
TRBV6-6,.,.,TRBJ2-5,CASRLSRGTLQETQYF,TGTGCCAGCAGGTTGTCGCGGGGAACCCTCCAAGAGACCCAGTACTTC
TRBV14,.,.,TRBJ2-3,CASSQGPRTQYF,TGTGCCAGCAGCCAGGGCCCCAGGACGCAGTATTTT
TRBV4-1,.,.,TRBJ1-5,CASSQVRVGGPHQPQHF,TGCGCCAGCAGCCAAGTACGAGTGGGGGGGCCCCATCAGCCCCAGCATTTT
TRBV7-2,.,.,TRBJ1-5,CASSIQGIQPQHF,TGTGCCAGCAGCATTCAGGGGATTCAGCCCCAGCATTTT
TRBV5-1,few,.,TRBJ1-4,CASSLPGAEEKLFF,TGCGCCAGCAGCTTGCCGGGAGCAGAAGAAAAACTGTTTTTT
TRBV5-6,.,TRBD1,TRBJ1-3,CASSFMGQIGNTIYF,TGTGCCAGCAGCTTCATGGGACAGATCGGAAACACCATATATTTT
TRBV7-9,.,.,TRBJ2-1,CASGGDWGYNEQFF,TGTGCCAGCGGTGGGGACTGGGGGTACAATGAGCAGTTCTTC
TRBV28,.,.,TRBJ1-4,CASRPRTASRMKLFF,TGTGCCAGCAGACCAAGGACAGCCTCTCGAATGAAACTGTTTTTT
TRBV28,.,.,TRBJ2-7,CASSRVEQYF,TGTGCCAGCAGCCGAGTCGAGCAGTACTTC
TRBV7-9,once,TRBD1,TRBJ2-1,CASSQLPGQGNEQFF,TGTGCCAGCAGCCAGCTACCGGGACAGGGTAATGAGCAGTTCTTC
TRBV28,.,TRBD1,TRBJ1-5,CASSGLTGDQPQHF,TGTGCCAGCAGTGGATTGACAGGGGATCAGCCCCAGCATTTT
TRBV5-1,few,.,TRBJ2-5,CASGSGALETQYF,TGCGCCAGCGGGAGCGGAGCTCTAGAGACCCAGTACTTC
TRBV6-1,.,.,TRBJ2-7,CASVTYFEQYF,TGTGCCAGCGTGACTTACTTCGAGCAGTACTTC
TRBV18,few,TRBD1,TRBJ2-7,CASSRTPGQGRGESYEQYF,TGTGCCAGCTCCCGGACACCGGGACAGGGTCGGGGAGAATCCTACGAGCAGTACTTC
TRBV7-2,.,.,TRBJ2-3,CASSSHPGTSTDTQYF,TGTGCCAGCAGCTCCCATCCCGGGACTAGCACAGATACGCAGTATTTT
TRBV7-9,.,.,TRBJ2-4,CASSGSEGLPYF,TGTGCCAGCAGCGGATCGGAGGGCCTTCCGTACTTC
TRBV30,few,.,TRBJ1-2,CAWSVGLRYGYTF,TGTGCCTGGAGTGTCGGGTTGCGCTATGGCTACACCTTC
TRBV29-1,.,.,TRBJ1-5,CSVAAGLGQPQHF,TGCAGCGTTGCAGCAGGGTTGGGTCAGCCCCAGCATTTT
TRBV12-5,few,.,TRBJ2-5,CASGLTRGVLETQYF,TGTGCTAGTGGTTTGACCAGGGGGGTTCTGGAGACCCAGTACTTC
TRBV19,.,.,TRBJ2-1,CASRRSANNEQFF,TGTGCCAGTAGACGCTCCGCGAACAATGAGCAGTTCTTC
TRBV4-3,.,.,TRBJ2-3,CASSQGRADTDTQYF,TGCGCCAGCAGCCAAGGGCGGGCGGATACAGATACGCAGTATTTT
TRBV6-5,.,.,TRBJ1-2,CASSQMAGSGYTF,TGTGCCAGCAGTCAAATGGCGGGGTCTGGCTACACCTTC
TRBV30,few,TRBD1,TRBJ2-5,CAWSYRGKETQYF,TGTGCCTGGAGTTACAGGGGGAAAGAGACCCAGTACTTC
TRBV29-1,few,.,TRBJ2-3,CSVGAGVLADTQYF,TGCAGCGTTGGAGCCGGGGTTCTGGCAGATACGCAGTATTTT
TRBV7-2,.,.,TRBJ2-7,CASMSRSGAYEQYF,TGTGCCAGCATGTCCCGATCAGGGGCCTACGAGCAGTACTTC
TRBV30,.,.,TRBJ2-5,CAWSVLRGSQETQYF,TGTGCCTGGAGTGTATTAAGGGGGTCCCAAGAGACCCAGTACTTC
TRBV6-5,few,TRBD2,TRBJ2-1,CASRTLAAANEQFF,TGTGCCAGCAGGACACTAGCGGCAGCCAATGAGCAGTTCTTC
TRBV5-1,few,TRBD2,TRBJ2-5,CASMFGGKAETQYF,TGCGCCAGCATGTTCGGGGGGAAAGCGGAGACCCAGTACTTC
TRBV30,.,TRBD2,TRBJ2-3,CAGLAGGRTDTQYF,TGTGCCGGACTAGCGGGAGGACGCACAGATACGCAGTATTTT
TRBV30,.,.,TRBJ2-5,CAWSESRDQYF,TGTGCCTGGAGTGAAAGTAGAGACCAGTACTTC
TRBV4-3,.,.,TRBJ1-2,CASSQEGPGLRGYTF,TGCGCCAGCAGCCAAGAGGGTCCTGGACTTAGGGGCTACACCTTC
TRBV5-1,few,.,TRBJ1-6,CASSLRPGDSPLHF,TGCGCCAGCAGCTTGCGCCCAGGGGATTCACCCCTCCACTTT
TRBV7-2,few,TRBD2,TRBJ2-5,CASSPNRSGVRRDQYF,TGTGCCAGCAGCCCCAATCGTAGCGGGGTGAGAAGGGACCAGTACTTC
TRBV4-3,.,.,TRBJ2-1,CASSQDMSRTYNEQFF,TGCGCCAGCAGCCAAGATATGAGCCGAACCTACAATGAGCAGTTCTTC
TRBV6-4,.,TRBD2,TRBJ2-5,CASSDSNLAGGQETQYF,TGTGCCAGCAGTGACTCGAACCTAGCGGGGGGACAAGAGACCCAGTACTTC
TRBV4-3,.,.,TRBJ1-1,CASSLYRAMNTEAFF,TGCGCCAGCAGCCTTTACAGGGCCATGAACACTGAAGCTTTCTTT
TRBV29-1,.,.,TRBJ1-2,CSVGGGNGYTF,TGCAGCGTTGGGGGAGGGAATGGCTACACCTTC
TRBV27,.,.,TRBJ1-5,CASIGGKRGQPQHF,TGTGCCAGCATAGGAGGGAAGAGGGGTCAGCCCCAGCATTTT
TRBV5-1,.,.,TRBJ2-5,CASSKDRETQYF,TGCGCCAGCAGCAAAGACAGGGAGACCCAGTACTTC
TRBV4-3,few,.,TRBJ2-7,CASSQGLLGHYEQYF,TGCGCCAGCAGCCAAGGGCTACTGGGGCACTACGAGCAGTACTTC
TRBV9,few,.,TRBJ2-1,CASSVGGTFPYNEQFF,TGTGCCAGCAGCGTCGGCGGGACCTTCCCCTACAATGAGCAGTTCTTC